These 32 T cell receptor beta chains were all obtained from the same sample, sequenced in a study of identifying expanded T cells in peripheral blood. Method: immunoSEQ multiplex PCR; TCRdb's copy keeps in-frame clones and lacks some. In the table there are more than 90,000 clones, about 83% of which are singletons. Input material: blood. The receptor set was obtained from a person between 18 and 75 years old in good health.

The V gene is TRBV18, the J gene TRBJ2-7; D call uncertain. Trimming cost V 2 bases and J 7 bases, with 12 bases left between them. The CDR3 has 13 residues. The germline gives CDR1 KGHSH, CDR2 LQKENI. CDR3 in amino acids: CASSPYGSWEQYF. The DNA of the CDR3 is TGTGCCAGCTCACCATACGGCAGCTGGGAGCAGTACTTC. The full variable domain, in which reference TRBV18 and TRBJ2-7 provide the parts outside the CDR3, is NAGVMQNPRHLVRRRGQEARLRCSPMKGHSHVYWYRQLPEEGLKFMVYLQKENIIDESGMPKERFSAEFPKEGPSILRIQQVVRGDSAAYFCASSPYGSWEQYFGPGTRLTVT.

V usage is TRBV10-1 and J usage is TRBJ1-3, with D perhaps matching TRBD1 (6 bases). The germline gives CDR1 WNHNN, CDR2 SYGVQD (reference sequence). Trimming removed 7 bases at V and 3 bases at J, with 10 bases between. CDR3 length equals 13 residues. CDR3: CASTGGDGNTIYF. In DNA, the CDR3 is TGCGCCAGCACGGGGGGCGATGGAAACACCATATATTTT.

The rearrangement uses TRBV27 and TRBJ2-1; the match to TRBD1 covers 7 bases. V dropped 8 bases and J dropped 6; count of bases not matched to a gene: 13. CDR1 MNHEY and CDR2 SMNVEV come from the germline V gene (reference sequence). This CDR3 is 15 amino acids long. In DNA form, the CDR3 reads TGTGCCAGCGGTAGACAGGGAGCAAGAACCAATGAGCAGTTCTTC. Amino acid sequence: CASGRQGARTNEQFF.

The chain recombines TRBV6-5 with TRBJ1-1; TRBD1 is a possible D gene (5 bases). CDR3 length: 14 residues. V was cut by 4 bases and J by 1 base, with 10 bases left in between. CDR1 MNHEY and CDR2 SVGAGI come from the germline V gene. This chain's CDR3 is CASSSTVANTEAFF. CDR3 coding DNA: TGTGCCAGCAGTTCGACAGTTGCGAACACTGAAGCTTTCTTT.

The count of this clone is one. V gene TRBV4-3 combines with J gene TRBJ1-4; tentative D call: TRBD1 (5 bases). V was cut by 3 bases and J by 0 bases, with 11 bases left in between. The CDR3 runs 16 residues. Per the germline V gene, CDR1 is LGHNA and CDR2 is YSLEER. The CDR3 DNA is TGCGCCAGCAGCCAGGGCAGGGAAACAACTAATGAAAAACTGTTTTTT. It is translated as CASSQGRETTNEKLFF.

The rearrangement uses TRBV4-3 and TRBJ2-7; the D gene could be TRBD1 or TRBD2 (5 bases each). CDR1 and CDR2 from the germline V gene are LGHNA and YSLEER. The CDR3 loop spans 18 amino acids. V was cut by 0 bases and J by 3 bases, with 21 bases left in between. The CDR3 protein is CASSQDYGLGEHHYEQYF. The CDR3 DNA reads TGCGCCAGCAGCCAAGATTACGGATTAGGGGAGCACCACTACGAGCAGTACTTC.

This clone showed up just a few times. The chain joins TRBV13 to TRBJ1-2; D is unresolved. V gave up 5 bases and J gave up 8 bases, with 12 bases separating them. The CDR3 is 12 amino acids. In germline, CDR1 is PRHDT, CDR2 FYEKMQ (reference sequence). In DNA form, the CDR3 reads TGTGCCAGCAGCCTTGGGCTGCGGGGCTACACCTTC. Amino acid sequence: CASSLGLRGYTF.

The chain is built from TRBV6-5 and TRBJ1-5; D unresolved. Trimming pared 6 bases from V and 3 bases from J, leaving 12 bases between. Germline CDR1 and CDR2: MNHEY and SVGAGI. There are 14 residues in the CDR3. CDR3 bases: TGTGCCAGCAGCCCCGGCAGAACCAATCAGCCCCAGCATTTT. The encoded protein is CASSPGRTNQPQHF.

V and J are TRBV14 and TRBJ2-3; D possibly corresponds to TRBD1 (5 bases). The V gene lost 0 bases and the J gene lost 10 bases, with 11 bases spanning the gap. The V gene's germline CDR1 is SGHDN and CDR2 FVKESK. The CDR3 consists of 13 residues. For the CDR3, the DNA is TGTGCCAGCAGCCAAGATAGGGGTCGGGCGCAGTATTTT. Protein sequence: CASSQDRGRAQYF.

The chain is built from TRBV7-9 and TRBJ1-2; 8 bases align to TRBD1. The CDR3 sequence is 16 residues long. Trimming removed 4 bases from V and 5 bases from J; junction bases left unmatched: 12. Per germline, CDR1 SEHNR and CDR2 FQNEAQ (reference sequence). DNA for the CDR3: TGTGCCAGCAGCTCTCAGGGGGCTCATGGACTATATGGCTACACCTTC. Its translation: CASSSQGAHGLYGYTF.

The rearrangement joins TRBV14 to TRBJ2-3, with D hard to call. Germline values: CDR1 SGHDN, CDR2 FVKESK. Trimming removed 3 bases from V and 2 bases from J, with 6 bases in between. The CDR3 totals 13 residues. In DNA form, the CDR3 reads TGTGCCAGCAGCCATGTAAACACAGATACGCAGTATTTT. Protein product: CASSHVNTDTQYF.

The chain uses TRBV6-1 and TRBJ2-3, with 9 bases fitting TRBD2. Germline-derived CDR1 and CDR2 are MNHNS and SASEGT. Trimming removed 1 base from V and 1 base from J; junction bases left unmatched: 3. The CDR3 extends over 16 amino acids. This CDR3 reads CASSEEVAGGTDTQYF. CDR3 DNA sequence: TGTGCCAGCAGTGAAGAGGTAGCGGGGGGCACAGATACGCAGTATTTT.

This sequence joins TRBV28 and TRBJ2-1, with D uncertain. Germline values: CDR1 MDHEN, CDR2 SYDVKM. Trimming took off 6 bases at V and 0 bases at J, with 9 bases between the two ends. The CDR3 loop spans 14 amino acids. CDR3 nucleotide sequence: TGTGCCAGCAGCACCCCCGGCTCCTACAATGAGCAGTTCTTC. As protein: CASSTPGSYNEQFF.

This clone was detected a few times. This chain uses TRBV4-3 with TRBJ1-6, with D maybe TRBD1 (5 bases). V was pared by 1 base and J by 6 bases, with 16 bases between. The germline V gene encodes CDR1 LGHNA and CDR2 YSLEER. The CDR3 is 17 residues long. The CDR3 nucleotides are TGCGCCAGCAGCCAAGTTCATCTACAGGAGATTAATTCACCCCTCCACTTT. It encodes CASSQVHLQEINSPLHF.

The chain is built from TRBV7-9 and TRBJ2-5; 13 bases map to TRBD2. The CDR3 length is 15 residues. The V and J ends lost 5 bases and 5 bases, in that order; junction bases with no gene match: 5. Germline V lookup: CDR1 SEHNR, CDR2 FQNEAQ (reference sequence). The CDR3 DNA reads TGTGCCAGCAGCACTACTAGCGGGGGGGCTGAGACCCAGTACTTC. This codes for CASSTTSGGAETQYF.

The gene calls are TRBV9 and TRBJ2-7, with 8 bases aligning to TRBD1. With V trimmed by 4 bases and J by 2 bases, 5 bases remained unmatched. The CDR3 extends over 14 amino acids. CDR1 and CDR2 (germline): SGDLS, YYNGEE. DNA for the CDR3: TGTGCCAGCAGCCTCGGACAGGGAACCTACGAGCAGTACTTC. Protein product: CASSLGQGTYEQYF.

This clone occurred once. V and J are TRBV6-5 and TRBJ1-1, with TRBD1 identical over 8 bases. Losses at the gene ends were 5 bases for V and 4 bases for J; bases not matched to a gene: 9. The V gene's germline CDR1 is MNHEY and CDR2 SVGAGI. The CDR3 sequence is 15 residues long. This CDR3 is CASSARGRVSTEAFF. The CDR3, as DNA: TGTGCCAGCAGTGCCAGGGGGCGGGTTAGCACTGAAGCTTTCTTT.

The chain joins TRBV4-2 to TRBJ2-1, with D possibly TRBD2 on 6 matching bases. CDR1 and CDR2 (germline): LGHNA, YNFKEQ. Trimming stripped 1 base from V and 8 bases from J, with 18 bases between. This CDR3 has 16 amino acids. CDR3 in amino acids: CASSQVGPGGIYEQFF. CDR3 coding DNA: TGTGCCAGCAGCCAAGTAGGCCCAGGAGGGATCTATGAGCAGTTCTTC.

This chain links TRBV9 with TRBJ2-3, with 9 bases fitting TRBD2. The trim removed 1 base at V and 4 bases at J, leaving 7 bases unmatched. Germline V gene sequence: CDR1 SGDLS, CDR2 YYNGEE. There are 16 residues in the CDR3. The CDR3 reads CASSVLSAGGPDTQYF. CDR3 DNA sequence: TGTGCCAGCAGCGTATTGTCAGCGGGGGGTCCAGATACGCAGTATTTT.

This chain links TRBV5-1 with TRBJ2-5; D gene uncertain. The length of the CDR3 is 14 residues. Trimming pared 1 base from V and 4 bases from J, leaving 11 bases between. Germline CDR1 SGHRS, CDR2 YFSETQ. The CDR3 DNA reads as TGCGCCAGCAGCTTGCCTAGTCTGGGAGAGACCCAGTACTTC. Its protein product is CASSLPSLGETQYF.

The V and J genes are TRBV7-2 and TRBJ2-7; D possibly matches TRBD1 or TRBD2 (5 bases each). Deletions cut 7 bases from V and 2 bases from J, with 12 bases between. Germline CDR1 and CDR2: SGHTA and FQGNSA. CDR3 length equals 13 residues. CDR3 protein: CASTPGPTYEQYF. CDR3 nucleotide sequence: TGTGCCAGCACCCCGGGACCTACCTACGAGCAGTACTTC.

The chain combines TRBV7-9 with TRBJ2-3; unclear D gene. Germline V gene data show CDR1 as SEHNR and CDR2 as FQNEAQ (reference sequence). This CDR3 has 13 residues. With 2 bases removed from V and 1 base from J, the gap between germline ends came to 4 bases. In DNA, the CDR3 is TGTGCCAGCAGCTTACCCCGCACAGATACGCAGTATTTT. The encoded protein is CASSLPRTDTQYF.

The chain is built from TRBV29-1 and TRBJ1-2; TRBD1 might be the D (5 bases). Per germline, CDR1 SQVTM and CDR2 ANQGSEA. This CDR3 spans 15 amino acids. Deletions cut 4 bases from V and 4 bases from J, with 19 bases between. The CDR3 DNA reads as TGCAGCGTTGCAGACTCTGGGGGTCGGAGCTATGGCTACACCTTC. Residues: CSVADSGGRSYGYTF.

This rearrangement joins TRBV6-6 to TRBJ2-5; no reliable D call. The CDR3 consists of 14 residues. Germline V lookup: CDR1 MNHNY, CDR2 SVGAGI (reference sequence). V was pared by 0 bases and J by 5 bases, with 10 bases between. CDR3: CASSYSTPPETQYF. The CDR3 region has the DNA TGTGCCAGCAGTTACTCGACCCCCCCGGAGACCCAGTACTTC.

The rearrangement links TRBV27 to TRBJ1-4; D remains ambiguous. The V end lost 2 bases, the J end lost 8 bases, and 12 bases lay between the germline ends. The CDR3 runs to 14 residues. Germline loops: CDR1 MNHEY, CDR2 SMNVEV (reference sequence). CDR3 DNA sequence: TGTGCCAGCAGTTTACAGAGGTCGGCGGAAAAACTGTTTTTT. Residues: CASSLQRSAEKLFF.

This clone appeared a few times. V and J are TRBV6-1 and TRBJ1-3; D call uncertain. Between the trimmed V and J ends, which lost 1 base and 2 bases, there was a span of 9 bases. CDR1 is MNHNS, CDR2 SASEGT, per germline. The CDR3 runs 15 residues. The CDR3 bases are TGTGCCAGCAGTGAAGTTCGAGGTGCTGGAAACACCATATATTTT. Amino acids: CASSEVRGAGNTIYF.

The rearrangement links TRBV4-1 to TRBJ2-2, with D perhaps matching TRBD2 (6 bases). Germline loops: CDR1 MGHRA, CDR2 YSYEKL. This CDR3 spans 16 amino acids. V lost 0 bases and J lost 0, with 8 bases in between. CDR3 nucleotides: TGCGCCAGCAGCCAAGATGGCGGGGCGAACACCGGGGAGCTGTTTTTT. This translates into CASSQDGGANTGELFF.

This chain links TRBV2 with TRBJ2-1, with 9 bases identical to TRBD2. Germline CDR1 SNHLY, CDR2 FYNNEI. The CDR3 totals 15 residues. V gave up 5 bases and J gave up 10 bases; unmatched junction bases: 12. The CDR3 DNA sequence: TGTGCCAGCAGTAGGGAAGCGGGGGGTGGAACCGAGCAGTTCTTC. Its protein product is CASSREAGGGTEQFF. The entire variable domain, with the rest obtained from reference TRBV2 and TRBJ2-1, is as follows: EPEVTQTPSHQVTQMGQEVILRCVPISNHLYFYWYRQILGQKVEFLVSFYNNEISEKSEIFDDQFSVERPDGSNFTLKIRSTKLEDSAMYFCASSREAGGGTEQFFGPGTRLTVL.

The CDR3 DNA reads as TGTGCCAGCAGCGTCCCCGGGGTAGCCAAAAACATTCAGTACTTC. Translation gives CASSVPGVAKNIQYF. This chain uses TRBV5-8 with TRBJ2-4, with D perhaps matching TRBD2 (5 bases). CDR1 is SGHTS, CDR2 YDEGEE, per germline. V lost 4 bases, J lost 0 bases, and 11 bases lay in between. The length of the CDR3 is 15 residues. Based on the CDR3 plus reference TRBV5-8 and TRBJ2-4, the full variable domain is EAGVTQSPTHLIKTRGQQATLRCSPISGHTSVYWYQQALGLGLQFLLWYDEGEERNRGNFPPRFSGRQFPNYSSELNVNALELEDSALYLCASSVPGVAKNIQYFGAGTRLSVL.

The chain combines TRBV11-2 with TRBJ1-1; D gene unclear. V lost 3 bases, J lost 1 base, and 6 bases lay in between. Germline V lookup: CDR1 SGHAT, CDR2 FQNNGV. The CDR3 spans 13 residues. Here the CDR3 reads CASSFGENTEAFF. In DNA form, the CDR3 reads TGTGCCAGCAGCTTTGGAGAGAACACTGAAGCTTTCTTT.

This chain uses TRBV28 with TRBJ2-7, with 8 bases that match TRBD1. This CDR3 region has 15 residues. Germline V gene lookup returns CDR1 MDHEN and CDR2 SYDVKM. V lost 5 bases to trimming and J lost 4 bases; unmatched junction nucleotides: 10. The DNA of the CDR3 is TGTGCCAGCAGTGACGGACAGGGCAGGTCTTACGAGCAGTACTTC. Translated, it gives CASSDGQGRSYEQYF. The full variable domain, rest sourced from reference TRBV28 and TRBJ2-7, is DVKVTQSSRYLVKRTGEKVFLECVQDMDHENMFWYRQDPGLGLRLIYFSYDVKMKEKGDIPEGYSVSREKKERFSLILESASTNQTSMYLCASSDGQGRSYEQYFGPGTRLTVT.

The rearrangement joins TRBV25-1 to TRBJ1-5, with 7 bases fitting TRBD1. Germline V gene sequence: CDR1 MGHDK, CDR2 SYGVNS. CDR3 length: 13 amino acids. Losses at the gene ends were 3 bases for V and 6 bases for J; bases not matched to a gene: 2. The CDR3 bases are TGTGCCAGCAGTGACAGGGGGTCTCAGCCCCAGCATTTT. Amino acids: CASSDRGSQPQHF.